The sequence of this T cell receptor (beta chain) was determined in a study of cytomegalovirus exposure and HLA in healthy donors. Study details: Genotyping showed around 80% of over 350 donors falling in the Caucasian-associated ancestry cluster.

Study results and limitations: Most observed TCR sequences were rare, whereas some public TCRs were detected in many donors. A later analysis reportedly found that, within productive TCRs, an Asian-associated ancestry cluster had fewer N-insertions than the mean observed across the roughly 700 donors.

About this clone itself: Its antigen remains unknown.

60 Vbeta and 13 Jbeta primers were used in PCR. The data were produced by immunoSEQ multiplex PCR, yet TCRdb's version contains in-frame clones alone and is incomplete. The data hold some 150,000 clones, with over 60% observed a single time. Germline V gives CDR1 MDHEN, CDR2 SYDVKM. The CDR3 runs 15 residues. V lost 4 bases and J lost 3; bases outside the gene matches: 8. V is TRBV28 and J is TRBJ1-2; 7 positions agree with TRBD1. Sequencing input: PBMCs. The sequence was obtained from a woman aged 40 to 50 in good health and CMV-seronegative. The CDR3 reads CASSSTGTEDYGYTF. Written as DNA, the CDR3 is TGTGCCAGCAGTTCGACCGGGACAGAGGACTATGGCTACACCTTC.